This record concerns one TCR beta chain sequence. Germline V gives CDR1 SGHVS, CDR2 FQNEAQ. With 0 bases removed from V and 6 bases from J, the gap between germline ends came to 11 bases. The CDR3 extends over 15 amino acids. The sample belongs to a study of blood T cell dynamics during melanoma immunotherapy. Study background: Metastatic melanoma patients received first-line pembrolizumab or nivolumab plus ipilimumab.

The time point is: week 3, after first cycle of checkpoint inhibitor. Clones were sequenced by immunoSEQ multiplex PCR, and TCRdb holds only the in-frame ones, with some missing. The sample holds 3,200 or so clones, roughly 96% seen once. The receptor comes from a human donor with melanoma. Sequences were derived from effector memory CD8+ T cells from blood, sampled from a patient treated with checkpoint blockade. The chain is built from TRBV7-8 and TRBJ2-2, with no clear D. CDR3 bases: TGTGCCAGCAGCTTAGCGGCCCAAATCCCCGGGGAGCTGTTTTTT. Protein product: CASSLAAQIPGELFF.